This entry is about one TCR beta chain. This clone was picked up many times. What this receptor recognizes is not known. Base qualities are not recorded, but no much larger clone differs from it by a single base. This sample's time point label indicates: about 28 days (+/-7) after the second vaccine dose. AZD1222 recipients whose second dose came at about 4 weeks and those whose second dose came at about 12 weeks were combined into one group, since spike-specific TCR depth and breadth did not differ between the two schedules. Vaccinee samples came from UK trials COV001 and COV002, including a single-blind randomized controlled phase 2/3 trial of AZD1222 (ChAdOx1 nCoV-19) in healthy adults. Trial participant PBMC samples were collected at day 0 and day 28 after the second dose for TCRbeta chain sequencing. The CDR3 regions of human TCRbeta chains were analyzed by immunosequencing. The paper's processing steps were these. TCRs in the repertoires were matched against a reference library of SARS-CoV-2-specific TCRs that had been generated with the MIRA antigen-specificity platform. Breadth meant the fraction of unique TCRs that were SARS-CoV-2-associated, whereas depth meant the fraction of total T cells that were SARS-CoV-2-associated. Using the MIRA data, each spike-specific TCR was assigned both to the spike region to which the TCR was reactive and to a CD4 or CD8 class. Log10-transformed breadth and depth values were compared by one-way ANOVA with Sidak's multiple comparisons tests. The table comes from immuneACCESS by way of TCRdb, which keeps in-frame sequences with V and J called. Part of the clones is missing from these tables; in studies checked, under half for an unresolved V gene and the rest for unknown reasons. That table is the source of V, J and clone size, and D and trimming were worked out from the DNA. The sample has fewer than 150,000 clones on record, under 90% of them singletons. The ten largest clones take up roughly 1.7% of the sample.

CDR1 and CDR2 are read off the germline V gene as SQVTM and ANQGSEA. V was cut back by 2 bases and J by 6 bases, leaving a gap of 16 bases between them. The CDR3 holds 14 amino acids from the cysteine to the phenylalanine. The entry retains the CDR3 DNA only, 42 bases that are in frame from base 1. This specimen comes from a study of T cell responses to AZD1222 COVID-19 vaccine (dated by TCRdb to about 2021). General notes on the study: TCR sequencing covered roughly 230 trial participants: about 210 given two doses of AZD1222 and around 26 given two doses of MenACWY control vaccine. Trial participants were enrolled by age into subgroups of 18-55, 56-69 and 70-plus years, and around 150, 28 and 57 TCR-sequenced participants, respectively, were included in these subgroups.

Results the study describes overall, beyond this receptor: Most participants were white British and females outnumbered males, and the authors suggested that clonal diversity may have been underestimated. Because no day 14 peak-response samples were available, the repertoires could be characterized only after the peak T cell response. The 56-69-year group was small, and its depth increase did not reach significance, likely because of low power. Only 5 to 7 AZD1222 recipients were SARS-CoV-2 seropositive at baseline, limiting conclusions about previously exposed vaccinees. The vaccine-associated CD4 TCRs covered the entire spike protein, and the dominant responses fell in regions 160-218 and 743-854. Nearly half of unique spike-specific TCRs reportedly recognized epitopes outside regions mutated in the B.1.351 and B.1.1.7 variants. After two AZD1222 doses, spike-specific TCR breadth and depth were significantly higher than at day 0 and than in MenACWY recipients.

This specimen was peripheral blood, taken 28 days after the second AZD1222 dose. This receptor was identified in an adult who received the AZD1222 COVID-19 vaccine. Recombination joined TRBV29-1 with TRBJ1-2; the D gene cannot be named for sure. The CDR3 has the sequence CSVEMRTTYNGYTF. The bases read TGCAGCGTTGAAATGCGAACCACATATAATGGCTACACCTTC.